This TCR beta chain was recovered during a study of early T cells in non-severe SARS-CoV-2 infection. As for the study in general: Bulk RNA taken from unsorted whole blood was sequenced, leaving chains unpaired.

Study-wide points: Private and CD4 specificities were missed by VDJdb matching, which favored anti-spike CD8 responses.

A few counts support this clonotype. As yet, its antigen is unknown. Looked up from germline, CDR1 is SGHRS and CDR2 is YFSETQ. Germline trimming cut 3 bases from V and 2 bases from J; bases unmatched to any gene: 3. The CDR3 runs 14 residues. Individual cDNA molecules were tagged with unique molecular identifiers, the study reported. TCRdb redid the calling of the 5' RACE reads with MiXCR, one entry per CDR3 protein. The sample lists around 30,000 distinct CDR3 sequences, approximately 5.3% occurring once. The sequence was collected from an adult who was a healthcare worker with PCR-confirmed SARS-CoV-2 infection or an uninfected control (not recorded which). The chain couples TRBV5-1 to TRBJ2-3, with 7 bases matching TRBD2. The sequenced sample was whole blood. CDR3: CASSWLAVTDTQYF. The CDR3 DNA is TGCGCCAGCAGCTGGCTAGCGGTCACAGATACGCAGTATTTT.